The rows below give T cell receptor beta chains drawn from one sample of a study of T cell responses to AZD1222 COVID-19 vaccine. Data came from immunoSEQ multiplex PCR; TCRdb stores just in-frame clones and leaves some out. The repertoire holds about 120,000 clones, with under 95% as singletons. The source material was peripheral blood, sampled 28 days after the second AZD1222 dose. The receptor source for this set is an adult who received the AZD1222 COVID-19 vaccine. Both conserved end residues are part of each CDR3. Each record gives: V gene, D gene, clone size, J gene, CDR3 DNA, CDR3 protein. A D gene is named only where the DNA matches it firmly. A row's size may be missing; if present it is once, few, many or a size class.

V: TRBV2; D: -; size: -; J: TRBJ2-1; DNA: TGTGCCAGCAGTGCCGGGACGCCCGAGCAGTTCTTC; CDR3: CASSAGTPEQFF
V: TRBV5-6; D: -; size: -; J: TRBJ1-4; DNA: TGTGCCAGCAGCTTGGGTGAAAAACTGTTTTTT; CDR3: CASSLGEKLFF
V: TRBV7-3; D: -; size: -; J: TRBJ1-2; DNA: TGTGCCAGCAGCTTAGACGCCAACTATGGCTACACCTTC; CDR3: CASSLDANYGYTF
V: TRBV2; D: -; size: -; J: TRBJ2-4; DNA: TGTGCCAGCAGGGTATATAACGAAGGGGGAAACATTCAGTACTTC; CDR3: CASRVYNEGGNIQYF
V: TRBV5-1; D: TRBD1; size: -; J: TRBJ1-2; DNA: TGCGCCAGCAGCTTGGTCCCAGGGACAGGGGTTGTTGGCTACACCTTC; CDR3: CASSLVPGTGVVGYTF
V: TRBV2; D: -; size: -; J: TRBJ2-4; DNA: TGTGCCAGCAGGCCGGGGTCGGCCAAAAACATTCAGTACTTC; CDR3: CASRPGSAKNIQYF
V: TRBV10-3; D: -; size: -; J: TRBJ2-7; DNA: TGTGCCATCAGTGAGGGGCAGGCGAGCTCCTACGAGCAGTACTTC; CDR3: CAISEGQASSYEQYF
V: TRBV13; D: -; size: -; J: TRBJ2-7; DNA: TGTGCCAGCAGCTTACGAGGCGGGTACTACGAGCAGTACTTC; CDR3: CASSLRGGYYEQYF
V: TRBV11-2; D: TRBD1; size: few; J: TRBJ1-3; DNA: TGTGCCAGCAGCTCGGACAGGGGAAACACCATATATTTT; CDR3: CASSSDRGNTIYF
V: TRBV7-9; D: -; size: -; J: TRBJ1-4; DNA: TGTGCCAGCAGCTTAAATAGTCTAAAACTGTTTTTT; CDR3: CASSLNSLKLFF
V: TRBV6-1; D: -; size: -; J: TRBJ2-7; DNA: TGTGCCAGCAGTGAAAGATGGGCGGGCGGCGAGCAGTACTTC; CDR3: CASSERWAGGEQYF
V: TRBV13; D: TRBD2; size: -; J: TRBJ2-7; DNA: TGTGCCAGCAGCACGGGGGGGCGAGGCTACGAGCAGTACTTC; CDR3: CASSTGGRGYEQYF
V: TRBV5-8; D: -; size: -; J: TRBJ1-4; DNA: TGTGCCAGCAGCCCGCCGACAGCAACTAATGAAAAACTGTTTTTT; CDR3: CASSPPTATNEKLFF
V: TRBV23-1; D: -; size: few; J: TRBJ2-7; DNA: TGCGCCAGGGGGGGAAGGGCTCAGGGTAGACCCTACGAGCAGTACTTC; CDR3: CARGGRAQGRPYEQYF
V: TRBV3-1/TRBV3-2; D: -; size: -; J: TRBJ2-7; DNA: TGTGCCAGCAGCCGGTCACGGGAGCATTCCTGCTTGTGGGAGCAGTACTTC; CDR3: CASSRSREHSCLWEQYF
V: TRBV19; D: TRBD1; size: -; J: TRBJ1-2; DNA: TGTGCCAGTAGGGAACGACAGGGGGACTATGGCTACACCTTC; CDR3: CASRERQGDYGYTF
V: TRBV19; D: -; size: -; J: TRBJ2-3; DNA: TGTGCCAGTAGTATTTTACAGGGGGGGAGCGGCACAGATACGCAGTATTTT; CDR3: CASSILQGGSGTDTQYF